This entry lists 12 T cell receptor beta chains sequenced from one sample in a study of control samples from healthy donors and cancer patients. The method was immunoSEQ multiplex PCR; TCRdb's version includes in-frame clones alone and lacks a portion of them. The sample holds 110,000 to 150,000 clones; under 95% are singletons and the top ten take about 7.6%. Sequencing used blood. Every receptor here comes from a man younger than 35 in good health.

V usage is TRBV28 and J usage is TRBJ1-4, with 7 bases lining up with TRBD1. J lost 4 bases, V lost 6 bases, and 5 bases had no gene match. The CDR3 runs 14 residues. Germline V gene lookup returns CDR1 MDHEN and CDR2 SYDVKM. For the CDR3, the DNA is TGTGCCAGCAGATCGACAGGGCGTAATGAAAAACTGTTTTTT. Translating gives CASRSTGRNEKLFF.

Details on this clone: One end of the junction varies from germline; a read error may be responsible. This chain uses TRBV5-1 with TRBJ2-1; the D gene is possibly TRBD2 (6 bases). Germline values: CDR1 SGHRS, CDR2 YFSETQ. The CDR3 is 15 amino acids. CDR3 DNA: TGCGTCAGCCACCCACTTGGATCGGGGACTTATGAGCAGTTCTTC. Translation: CVSHPLGSGTYEQFF.

The chain combines TRBV4-3 with TRBJ2-3; the D is unclear. V lost 1 base and J lost 0, with 5 bases in between. The CDR3 runs 14 residues. Germline CDR1 reads LGHNA; CDR2 reads YSLEER. The CDR3 DNA is TGCGCCAGCAGCCAAGTCGTGAGCACAGATACGCAGTATTTT. It translates to CASSQVVSTDTQYF.

The chain is built from TRBV20-1 and TRBJ2-7, with D unclear. The CDR3 spans 10 residues. Germline V CDR1 and CDR2: DFQATT, SNEGSKA (reference sequence). For the CDR3, the DNA is TGCAGCGCATATACCTACGAGCAGTACTTC. The encoded protein is CSAYTYEQYF.

The chain joins TRBV27 to TRBJ2-7, with 10 bases lining up with TRBD1. J gave up 7 bases and V 5 bases, and 14 bases lay outside the gene matches. The germline V gene encodes CDR1 MNHEY and CDR2 SMNVEV (reference sequence). CDR3 length: 16 amino acids. The CDR3 spells CASSRARTGGQGEQYF. For the CDR3, the DNA is TGTGCCAGCAGTCGAGCCAGGACAGGGGGTCAGGGGGAGCAGTACTTC.

This chain connects TRBV7-3 to TRBJ2-7; D not certain. The ends were cut back, 1 base at V and 4 bases at J, with 8 bases in the middle. Germline loops: CDR1 SGHTA, CDR2 FQGTGA. The CDR3 consists of 13 residues. The CDR3 coding sequence is TGTGCCAGCAGCTTAAAGGCAGGATACGAGCAGTACTTC. It translates to CASSLKAGYEQYF. Complete variable domain (other parts from reference TRBV7-3 and TRBJ2-7): GAGVSQTPSNKVTEKGKYVELRCDPISGHTALYWYRQSLGQGPEFLIYFQGTGAADDSGLPNDRFFAVRPEGSVSTLKIQRTERGDSAVYLCASSLKAGYEQYFGPGTRLTVT.

The chain joins TRBV3-1 (or the pseudogene TRBV3-2) to TRBJ2-1; D might be TRBD1 or TRBD2, each matching 5 bases. Trimming took 5 bases from V and 4 from J, leaving 15 bases between them. This CDR3 region has 15 residues. Germline CDR1 is LGHDT and CDR2 is YNNKEL (reference sequence). The CDR3 spells CASSLRDGVYNEQFF. The CDR3 coding sequence is TGTGCCAGCAGCTTACGGGACGGAGTATACAATGAGCAGTTCTTC.

The chain is built from TRBV7-6 and TRBJ2-5, with D possibly being TRBD2 (5 bases). Looked up from germline, CDR1 is SGHVS and CDR2 is FNYEAQ. Between the trimmed V and J ends, which lost 4 bases and 1 base, there was a span of 10 bases. The CDR3 sequence is 14 residues long. In nucleotides, the CDR3 is TGTGCCAGCAGCTATCGGACTCCCCAAGAGACCCAGTACTTC. The encoded protein is CASSYRTPQETQYF.

The chain couples TRBV6-5 to TRBJ2-7; TRBD1 matches 10 bases. CDR1 and CDR2 (germline): MNHEY, SVGAGI. The CDR3 has 13 residues. J lost 4 bases, V lost 7 bases, and 4 bases had no gene match. The CDR3 here is CASTPGQGYEQYF. In nucleotides, the CDR3 is TGTGCCAGCACGCCGGGACAGGGGTACGAGCAGTACTTC.

This clone was recorded a few times. This chain joins TRBV5-1 and TRBJ2-1, with D hard to call. Germline CDR1 reads SGHRS; CDR2 reads YFSETQ. V was clipped by 0 bases and J by 2 bases, with 6 bases between them. The CDR3 loop spans 14 amino acids. Here the CDR3 DNA reads TGCGCCAGCAGCTTGGATGTCGCCTACAATGAGCAGTTCTTC. Translated: CASSLDVAYNEQFF.

This clone has only one observation. The rearrangement joins TRBV5-1 to TRBJ1-5; a possible D gene is TRBD1 (6 bases). Germline-derived CDR1 and CDR2 are SGHRS and YFSETQ. Trimming took 1 base from V and 0 from J, leaving 8 bases between them. The CDR3 loop spans 15 amino acids. The CDR3 region is CASSLQGHSNQPQHF. The CDR3 nucleotides read TGCGCCAGCAGCTTGCAGGGGCATAGCAATCAGCCCCAGCATTTT.

This clone was observed a handful of times. The chain joins TRBV3-1 (or the pseudogene TRBV3-2) to TRBJ2-2; the D gene is possibly TRBD1 (5 bases). CDR3 size: 12 residues. Germline V gene data show CDR1 as LGHDT and CDR2 as YNNKEL (reference sequence). V dropped 7 bases and J dropped 3 bases, with 6 bases sitting between them. The chain's CDR3 is CASTGHTGELFF. CDR3 DNA sequence: TGTGCCAGCACAGGGCACACCGGGGAGCTGTTTTTT.